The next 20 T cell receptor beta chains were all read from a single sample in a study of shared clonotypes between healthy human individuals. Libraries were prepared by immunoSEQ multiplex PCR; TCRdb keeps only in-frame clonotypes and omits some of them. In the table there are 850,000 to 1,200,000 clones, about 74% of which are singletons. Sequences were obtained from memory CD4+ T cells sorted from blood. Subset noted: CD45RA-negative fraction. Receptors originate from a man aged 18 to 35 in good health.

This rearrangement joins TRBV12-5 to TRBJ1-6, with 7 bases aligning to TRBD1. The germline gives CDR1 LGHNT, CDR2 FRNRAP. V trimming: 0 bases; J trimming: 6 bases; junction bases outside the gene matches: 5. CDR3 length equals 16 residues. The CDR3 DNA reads TGTGCTAGTGGTTTGGTACTGGGGACAGCTAATTCACCCCTCCACTTT. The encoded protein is CASGLVLGTANSPLHF.

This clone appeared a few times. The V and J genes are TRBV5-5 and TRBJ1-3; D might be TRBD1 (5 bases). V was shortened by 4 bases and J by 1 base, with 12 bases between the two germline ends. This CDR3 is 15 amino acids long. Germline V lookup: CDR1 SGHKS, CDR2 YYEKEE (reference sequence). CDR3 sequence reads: CASSPGGVSGNTIYF. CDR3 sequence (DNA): TGTGCCAGCAGCCCCGGGGGGGTATCTGGAAACACCATATATTTT.

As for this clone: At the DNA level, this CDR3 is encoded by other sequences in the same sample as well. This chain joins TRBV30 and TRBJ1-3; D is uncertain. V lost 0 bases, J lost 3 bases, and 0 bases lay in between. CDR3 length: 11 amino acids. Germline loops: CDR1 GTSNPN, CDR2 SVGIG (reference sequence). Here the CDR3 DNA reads TGTGCCTGGAGTGTTGGAAACACCATATATTTT. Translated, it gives CAWSVGNTIYF.

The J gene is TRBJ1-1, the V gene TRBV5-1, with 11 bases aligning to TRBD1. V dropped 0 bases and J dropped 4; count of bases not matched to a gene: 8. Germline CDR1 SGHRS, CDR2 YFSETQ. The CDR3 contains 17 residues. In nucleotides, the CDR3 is TGCGCCAGCAGCTTGGGGACAGGGGGCGAGGGGAGCACTGAAGCTTTCTTT. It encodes CASSLGTGGEGSTEAFF.

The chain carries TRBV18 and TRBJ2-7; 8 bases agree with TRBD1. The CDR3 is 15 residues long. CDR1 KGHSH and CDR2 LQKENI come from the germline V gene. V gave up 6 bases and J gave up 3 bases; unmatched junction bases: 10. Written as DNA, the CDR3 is TGTGCCAGCTCCCTGGACAGGGAGGCGAACTACGAGCAGTACTTC. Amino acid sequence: CASSLDREANYEQYF.

This CDR3 is CASSLERETGELFF. The CDR3 DNA reads TGTGCCAGCAGCTTAGAACGGGAAACCGGGGAGCTGTTTTTT. The chain uses TRBV7-9 and TRBJ2-2; D is perhaps TRBD2 (5 bases). CDR3 length equals 14 residues. Trimming left V 1 base short and J 5 bases short, with 8 bases between. In germline, CDR1 is SEHNR, CDR2 FQNEAQ (reference sequence).

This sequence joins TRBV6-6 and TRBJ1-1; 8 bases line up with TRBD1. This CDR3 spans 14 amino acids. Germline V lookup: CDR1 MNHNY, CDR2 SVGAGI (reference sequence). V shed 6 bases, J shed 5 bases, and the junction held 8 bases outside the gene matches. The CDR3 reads CASSPGQVGTEAFF. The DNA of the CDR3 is TGTGCCAGCAGCCCGGGACAGGTGGGGACTGAAGCTTTCTTT.

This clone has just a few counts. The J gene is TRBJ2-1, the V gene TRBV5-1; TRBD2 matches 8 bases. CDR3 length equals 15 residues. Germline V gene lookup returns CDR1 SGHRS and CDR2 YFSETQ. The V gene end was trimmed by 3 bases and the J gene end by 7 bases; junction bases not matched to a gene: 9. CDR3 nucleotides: TGCGCCAGCAGCTGGACCGGGGGGGCAGCGAATGAGCAGTTCTTC. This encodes CASSWTGGAANEQFF.

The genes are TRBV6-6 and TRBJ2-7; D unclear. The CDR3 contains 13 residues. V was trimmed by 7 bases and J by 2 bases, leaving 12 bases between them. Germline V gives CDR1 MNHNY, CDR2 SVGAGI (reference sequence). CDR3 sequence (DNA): TGTGCCAGCACCCAACAAGCTACCTACGAGCAGTACTTC. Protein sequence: CASTQQATYEQYF.

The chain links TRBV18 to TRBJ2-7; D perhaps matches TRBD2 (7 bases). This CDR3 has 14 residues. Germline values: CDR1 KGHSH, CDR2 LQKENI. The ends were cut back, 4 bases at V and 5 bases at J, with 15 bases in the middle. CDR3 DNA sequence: TGTGCCAGCTCACTTCGGGGGGCCGGGGACGAGCAGTACTTC. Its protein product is CASSLRGAGDEQYF.

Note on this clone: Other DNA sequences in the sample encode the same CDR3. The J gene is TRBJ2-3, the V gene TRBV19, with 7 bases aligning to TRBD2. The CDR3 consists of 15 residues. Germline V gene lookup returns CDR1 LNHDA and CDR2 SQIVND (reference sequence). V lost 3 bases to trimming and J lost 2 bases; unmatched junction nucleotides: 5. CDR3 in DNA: TGTGCCAGTAGTATCGGCGGGGGTTACACAGATACGCAGTATTTT. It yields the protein CASSIGGGYTDTQYF.

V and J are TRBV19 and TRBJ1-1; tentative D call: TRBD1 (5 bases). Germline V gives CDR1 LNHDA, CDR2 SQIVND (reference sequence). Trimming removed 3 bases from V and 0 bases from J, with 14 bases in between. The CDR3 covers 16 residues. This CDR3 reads CASSISGGAVNTEAFF. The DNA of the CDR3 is TGTGCCAGTAGTATTAGTGGAGGGGCTGTGAACACTGAAGCTTTCTTT.

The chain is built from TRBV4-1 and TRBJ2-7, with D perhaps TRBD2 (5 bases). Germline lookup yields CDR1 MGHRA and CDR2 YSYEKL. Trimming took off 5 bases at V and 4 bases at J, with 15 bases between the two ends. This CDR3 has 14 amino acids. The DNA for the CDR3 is TGCGCCAGCAGCTTCGGACGGGGAAGGTACGAGCAGTACTTC. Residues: CASSFGRGRYEQYF.

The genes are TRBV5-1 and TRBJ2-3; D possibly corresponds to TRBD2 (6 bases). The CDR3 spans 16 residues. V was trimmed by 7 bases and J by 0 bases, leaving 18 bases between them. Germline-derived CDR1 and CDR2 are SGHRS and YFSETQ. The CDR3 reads CASRVGRSGSTDTQYF. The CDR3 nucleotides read TGCGCCAGCCGCGTAGGAAGAAGCGGGAGCACAGATACGCAGTATTTT.

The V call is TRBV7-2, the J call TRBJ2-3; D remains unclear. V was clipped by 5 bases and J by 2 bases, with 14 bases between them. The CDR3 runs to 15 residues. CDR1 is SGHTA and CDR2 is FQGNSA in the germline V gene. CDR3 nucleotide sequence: TGTGCCAGCAGCCGACGGTCGGCTTCCACAGATACGCAGTATTTT. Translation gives CASSRRSASTDTQYF.

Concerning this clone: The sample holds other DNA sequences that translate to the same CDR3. The CDR3 bases are TGTGCCAGCTCACCACCGAGCGGGAGCTCCTACGAGCAGTACTTC. It encodes CASSPPSGSSYEQYF. The V gene is TRBV18, the J gene TRBJ2-7; TRBD2 agrees at 8 bases. V lost 0 bases to trimming and J lost 0 bases; unmatched junction nucleotides: 1. Looked up from germline, CDR1 is KGHSH and CDR2 is LQKENI. The CDR3 runs to 15 residues.

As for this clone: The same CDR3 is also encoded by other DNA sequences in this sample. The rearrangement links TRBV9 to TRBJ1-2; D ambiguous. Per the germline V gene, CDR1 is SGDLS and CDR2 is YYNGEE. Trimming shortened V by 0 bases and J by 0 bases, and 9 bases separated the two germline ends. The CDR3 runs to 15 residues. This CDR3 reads CASSVGPEANYGYTF. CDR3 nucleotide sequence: TGTGCCAGCAGCGTAGGGCCCGAAGCTAACTATGGCTACACCTTC.

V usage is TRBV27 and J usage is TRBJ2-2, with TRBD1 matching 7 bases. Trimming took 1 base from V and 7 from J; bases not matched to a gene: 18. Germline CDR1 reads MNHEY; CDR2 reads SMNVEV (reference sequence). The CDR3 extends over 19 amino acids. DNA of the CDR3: TGTGCCAGCAGTTTATTTGGATTGCGAACAGGGGTTAAGGACGGGGAGCTGTTTTTT. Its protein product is CASSLFGLRTGVKDGELFF.

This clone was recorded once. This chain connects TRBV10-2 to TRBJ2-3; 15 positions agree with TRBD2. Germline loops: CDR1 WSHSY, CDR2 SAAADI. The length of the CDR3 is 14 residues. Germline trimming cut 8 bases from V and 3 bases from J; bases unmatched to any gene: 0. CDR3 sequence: CASGLAGGTDTQYF. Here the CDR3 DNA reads TGCGCCAGCGGACTAGCGGGAGGGACAGATACGCAGTATTTT.

In nucleotides, the CDR3 is TGTGCCAGCAGCGTAGTAGACAGCCCGAACACTGAAGCTTTCTTT. Translating gives CASSVVDSPNTEAFF. The V gene is TRBV9, the J gene TRBJ1-1; D perhaps matches TRBD1 (5 bases). The germline gives CDR1 SGDLS, CDR2 YYNGEE. V shed 0 bases and J shed 1 base, with 10 bases lying between them. This CDR3 contains 15 residues.